This TCR beta chain was found in a study of blood T cell repertoires in COVID-19. For the study at large: Samples of COVID-19 (acute and convalescent) were obtained from the United States, Italy and Spain. The cDNA or gDNA used as material had been derived from T cells, B-cell-depleted T cells, or PBMCs.

V lost 3 bases and J lost 3, with 12 bases in between. In germline, CDR1 is SGDLS, CDR2 YYNGEE. The CDR3 totals 15 residues. Assay: immunoSEQ multiplex PCR; the TCRdb copy retains only in-frame clones and omits some. Here the sample spans about 120,000 clones, around nine tenths being singletons. Followed over time, Seattle patients had been enrolled while infection was active. The specimen sequenced was peripheral blood. The sequence derives from a man aged 60 to 69 with COVID-19, enrolled during active disease. The rearrangement uses TRBV9 and TRBJ1-4, with a tentative D call TRBD1 (5 bases). CDR3 sequence reads: CASSAPGGANEKLFF. DNA of the CDR3: TGTGCCAGCAGCGCCCCTGGGGGGGCTAATGAAAAACTGTTTTTT.